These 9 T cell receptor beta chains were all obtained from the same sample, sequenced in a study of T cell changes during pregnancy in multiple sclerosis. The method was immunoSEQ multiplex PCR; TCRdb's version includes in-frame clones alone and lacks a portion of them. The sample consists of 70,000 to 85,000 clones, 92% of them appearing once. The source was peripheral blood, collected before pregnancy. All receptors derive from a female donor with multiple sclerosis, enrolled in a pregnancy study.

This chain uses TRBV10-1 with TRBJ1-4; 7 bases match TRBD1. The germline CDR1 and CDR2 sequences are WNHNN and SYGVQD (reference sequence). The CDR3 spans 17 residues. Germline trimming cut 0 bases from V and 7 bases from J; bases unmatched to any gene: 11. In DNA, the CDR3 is TGCGCCAGCAGTGAGTCCCCGGGACAGTGCACAAGTGAAAAACTGTTTTTT. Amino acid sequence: CASSESPGQCTSEKLFF.

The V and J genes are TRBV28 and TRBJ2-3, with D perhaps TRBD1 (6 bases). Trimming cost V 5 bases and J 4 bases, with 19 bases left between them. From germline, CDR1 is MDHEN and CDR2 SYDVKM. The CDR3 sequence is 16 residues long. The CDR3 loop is CASSPGTFSGPDTQYF. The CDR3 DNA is TGTGCCAGCAGTCCTGGGACATTTTCGGGTCCAGATACGCAGTATTTT.

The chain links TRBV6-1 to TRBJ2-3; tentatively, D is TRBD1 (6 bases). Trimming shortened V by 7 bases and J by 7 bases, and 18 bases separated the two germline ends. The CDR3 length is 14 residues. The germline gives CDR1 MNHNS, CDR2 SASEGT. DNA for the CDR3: TGTGCCAGCATACAGGGTGACGTTACATATACGCAGTATTTT. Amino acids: CASIQGDVTYTQYF.

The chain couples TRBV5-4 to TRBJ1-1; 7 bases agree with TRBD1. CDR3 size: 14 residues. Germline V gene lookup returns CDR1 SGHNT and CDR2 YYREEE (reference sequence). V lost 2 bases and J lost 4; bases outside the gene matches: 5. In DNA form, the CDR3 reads TGTGCCAGCAGCTTCGGGACAGAGTCCACTGAAGCTTTCTTT. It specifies CASSFGTESTEAFF.

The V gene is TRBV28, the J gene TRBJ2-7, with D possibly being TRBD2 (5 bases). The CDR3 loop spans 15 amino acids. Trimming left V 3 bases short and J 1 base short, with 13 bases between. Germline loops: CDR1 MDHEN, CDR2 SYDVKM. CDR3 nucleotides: TGTGCCAGCAGTTTCCGGGAAAGTCCTTCCTACGAGCAGTACTTC. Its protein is CASSFRESPSYEQYF.

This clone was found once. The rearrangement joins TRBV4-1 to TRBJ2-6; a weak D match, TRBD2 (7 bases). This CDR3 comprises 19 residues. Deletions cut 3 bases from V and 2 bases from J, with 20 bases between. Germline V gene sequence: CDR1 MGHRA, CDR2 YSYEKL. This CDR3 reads CASSQRGGGQGTGANVLTF. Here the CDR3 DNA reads TGCGCCAGCAGCCAGAGAGGGGGGGGCCAGGGGACTGGGGCCAACGTCCTGACTTTC.

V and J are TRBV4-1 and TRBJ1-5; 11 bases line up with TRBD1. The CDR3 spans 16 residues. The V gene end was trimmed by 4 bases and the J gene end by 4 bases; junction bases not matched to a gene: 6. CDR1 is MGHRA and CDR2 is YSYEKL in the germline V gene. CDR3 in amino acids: CASSRGWDRGNQPQHF. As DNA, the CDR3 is TGCGCCAGCAGCCGGGGCTGGGACAGGGGGAATCAGCCCCAGCATTTT.

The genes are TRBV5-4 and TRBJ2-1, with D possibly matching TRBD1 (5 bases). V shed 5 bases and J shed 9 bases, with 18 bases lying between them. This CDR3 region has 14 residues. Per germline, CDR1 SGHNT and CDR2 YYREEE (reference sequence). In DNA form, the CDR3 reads TGTGCCAGCAGTCGGACATTCCAAGTCTCTGAGCAGTTCTTC. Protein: CASSRTFQVSEQFF.

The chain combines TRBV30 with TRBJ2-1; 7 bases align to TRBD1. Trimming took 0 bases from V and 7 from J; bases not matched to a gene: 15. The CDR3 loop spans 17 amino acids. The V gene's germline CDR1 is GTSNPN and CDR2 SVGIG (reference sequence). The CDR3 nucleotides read TGTGCCTGGAGTGTACACCTCGGACAGGCTACTCTAAATGAGCAGTTCTTC. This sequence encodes CAWSVHLGQATLNEQFF.